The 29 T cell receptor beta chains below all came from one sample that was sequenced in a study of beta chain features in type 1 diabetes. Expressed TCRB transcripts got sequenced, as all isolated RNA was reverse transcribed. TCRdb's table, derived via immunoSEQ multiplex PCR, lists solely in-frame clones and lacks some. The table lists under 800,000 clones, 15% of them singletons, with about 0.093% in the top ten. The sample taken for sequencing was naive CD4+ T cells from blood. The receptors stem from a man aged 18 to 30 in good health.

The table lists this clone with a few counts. For the CDR3, the DNA is TGCAGCGTTGTTCAGGCCTTTACCCCCAAACGCACTGAAGCTTTCTTT. Protein sequence: CSVVQAFTPKRTEAFF. The J gene is TRBJ1-1, the V gene TRBV29-1, with no clear D. Trimming removed 4 bases at V and 4 bases at J, with 22 bases between. Germline V lookup: CDR1 SQVTM, CDR2 ANQGSEA. The CDR3 consists of 16 residues.

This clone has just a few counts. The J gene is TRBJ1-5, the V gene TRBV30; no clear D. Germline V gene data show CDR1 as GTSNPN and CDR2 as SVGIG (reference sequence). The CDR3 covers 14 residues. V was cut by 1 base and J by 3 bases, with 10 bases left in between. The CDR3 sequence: CAWSAGTTNQPQHF. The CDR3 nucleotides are TGTGCCTGGAGTGCAGGTACGACCAATCAGCCCCAGCATTTT.

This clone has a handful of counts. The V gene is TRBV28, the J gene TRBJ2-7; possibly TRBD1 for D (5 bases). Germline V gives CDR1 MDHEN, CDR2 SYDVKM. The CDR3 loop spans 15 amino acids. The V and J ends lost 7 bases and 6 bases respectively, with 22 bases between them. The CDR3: CASTLRTLLASEQYF. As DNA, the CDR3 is TGTGCCAGCACCCTGCGGACACTCCTGGCATCCGAGCAGTACTTC.

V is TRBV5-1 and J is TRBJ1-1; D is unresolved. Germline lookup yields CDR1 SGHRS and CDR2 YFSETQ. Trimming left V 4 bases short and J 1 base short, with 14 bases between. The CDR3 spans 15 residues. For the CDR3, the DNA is TGCGCCAGCAGCCGTGGAGGGAGAGGGAACACTGAAGCTTTCTTT. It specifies CASSRGGRGNTEAFF.

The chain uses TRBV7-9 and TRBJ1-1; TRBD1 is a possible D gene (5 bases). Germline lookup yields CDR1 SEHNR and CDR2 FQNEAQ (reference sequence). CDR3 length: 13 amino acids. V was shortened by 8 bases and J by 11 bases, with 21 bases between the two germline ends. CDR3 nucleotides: TGTGCCAGCGGGGACCTACAGTTGAGGGATGCTTTCTTT. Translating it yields CASGDLQLRDAFF.

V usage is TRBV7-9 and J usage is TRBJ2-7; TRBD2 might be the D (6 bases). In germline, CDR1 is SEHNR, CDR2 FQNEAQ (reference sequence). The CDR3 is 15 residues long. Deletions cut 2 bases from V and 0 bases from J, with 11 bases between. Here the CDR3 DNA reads TGTGCCAGCAGCTTATGGGGGGAAAGCTCCTACGAGCAGTACTTC. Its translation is CASSLWGESSYEQYF. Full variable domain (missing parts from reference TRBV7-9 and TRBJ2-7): DTGVSQNPRHKITKRGQNVTFRCDPISEHNRLYWYRQTLGQGPEFLTYFQNEAQLEKSRLLSDRFSAERPKGSFSTLEIQRTEQGDSAMYLCASSLWGESSYEQYFGPGTRLTVT.

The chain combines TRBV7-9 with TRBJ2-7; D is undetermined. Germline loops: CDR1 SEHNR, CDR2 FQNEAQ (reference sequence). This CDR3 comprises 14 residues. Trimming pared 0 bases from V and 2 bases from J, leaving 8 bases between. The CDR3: CASSLAGSTYEQYF. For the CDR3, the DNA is TGTGCCAGCAGCTTAGCGGGCAGTACCTACGAGCAGTACTTC.

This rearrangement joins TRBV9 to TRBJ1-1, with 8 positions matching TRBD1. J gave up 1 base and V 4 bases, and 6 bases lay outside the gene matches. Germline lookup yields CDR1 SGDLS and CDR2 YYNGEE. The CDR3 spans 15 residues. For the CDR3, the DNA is TGTGCCAGCAGCACCTGGACAGGGCCGAACACTGAAGCTTTCTTT. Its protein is CASSTWTGPNTEAFF.

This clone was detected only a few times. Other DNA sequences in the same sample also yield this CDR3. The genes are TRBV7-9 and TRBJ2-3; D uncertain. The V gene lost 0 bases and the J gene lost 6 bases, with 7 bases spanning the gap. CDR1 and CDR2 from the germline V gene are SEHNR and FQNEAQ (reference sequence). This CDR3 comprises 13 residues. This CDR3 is CASSLAGSDTQYF. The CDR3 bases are TGTGCCAGCAGCTTAGCGGGTTCCGATACGCAGTATTTT.

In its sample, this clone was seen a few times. Here the CDR3 reads CASRGQGAHTEAFF. CDR3 bases: TGTGCCAGCAGGGGACAGGGGGCGCACACTGAAGCTTTCTTT. The chain has TRBV6-1 and TRBJ1-1, with 12 bases aligning to TRBD1. V shed 6 bases, J shed 3 bases, and the junction held 2 bases outside the gene matches. Per the germline V gene, CDR1 is MNHNS and CDR2 is SASEGT. The CDR3 loop spans 14 amino acids.

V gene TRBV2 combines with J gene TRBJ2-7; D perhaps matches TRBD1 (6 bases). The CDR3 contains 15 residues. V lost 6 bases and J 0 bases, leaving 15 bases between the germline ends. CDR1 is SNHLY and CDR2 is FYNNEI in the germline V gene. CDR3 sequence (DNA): TGTGCCAGCAGGAGGACAGCAACGAGCTCCTACGAGCAGTACTTC. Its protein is CASRRTATSSYEQYF.

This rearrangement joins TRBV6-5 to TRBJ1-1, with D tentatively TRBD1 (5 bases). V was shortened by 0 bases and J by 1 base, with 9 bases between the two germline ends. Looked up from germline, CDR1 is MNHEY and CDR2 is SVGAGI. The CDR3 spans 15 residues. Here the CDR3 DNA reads TGTGCCAGCAGTTACTCTCCCCAGGGGAACACTGAAGCTTTCTTT. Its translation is CASSYSPQGNTEAFF.

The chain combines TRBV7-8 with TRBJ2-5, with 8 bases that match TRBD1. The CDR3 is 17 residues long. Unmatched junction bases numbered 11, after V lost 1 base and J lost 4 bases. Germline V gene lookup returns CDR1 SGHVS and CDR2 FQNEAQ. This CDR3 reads CASSLGPRGRGRETQYF. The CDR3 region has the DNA TGTGCCAGCAGCTTAGGCCCACGAGGCAGGGGGCGAGAGACCCAGTACTTC.

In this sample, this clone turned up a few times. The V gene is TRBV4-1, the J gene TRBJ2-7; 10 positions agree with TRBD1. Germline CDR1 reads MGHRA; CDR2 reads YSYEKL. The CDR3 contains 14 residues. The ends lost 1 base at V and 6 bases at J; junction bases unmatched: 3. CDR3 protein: CASSQGQGASEQYF. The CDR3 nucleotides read TGCGCCAGCAGCCAAGGACAGGGGGCGTCCGAGCAGTACTTC.

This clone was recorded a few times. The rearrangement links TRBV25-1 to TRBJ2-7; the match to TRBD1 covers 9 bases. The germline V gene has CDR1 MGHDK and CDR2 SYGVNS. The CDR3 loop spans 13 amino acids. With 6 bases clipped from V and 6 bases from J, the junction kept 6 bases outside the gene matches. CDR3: CASSGRQGGEQYF. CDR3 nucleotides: TGTGCCAGCAGCGGCAGACAGGGGGGCGAGCAGTACTTC.

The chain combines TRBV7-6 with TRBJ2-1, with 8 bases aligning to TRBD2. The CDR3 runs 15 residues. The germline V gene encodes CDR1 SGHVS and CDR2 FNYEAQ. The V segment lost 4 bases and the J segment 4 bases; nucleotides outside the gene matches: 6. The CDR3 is CASSSGTSFYNEQFF. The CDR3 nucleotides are TGTGCCAGCAGCTCGGGGACTAGTTTTTACAATGAGCAGTTCTTC.

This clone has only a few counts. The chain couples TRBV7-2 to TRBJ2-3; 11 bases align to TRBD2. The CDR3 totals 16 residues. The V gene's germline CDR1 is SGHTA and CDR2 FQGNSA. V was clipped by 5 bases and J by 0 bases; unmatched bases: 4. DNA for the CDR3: TGTGCCAGCAGCCAAGGGACTAGCGGTAGCACAGATACGCAGTATTTT. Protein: CASSQGTSGSTDTQYF.

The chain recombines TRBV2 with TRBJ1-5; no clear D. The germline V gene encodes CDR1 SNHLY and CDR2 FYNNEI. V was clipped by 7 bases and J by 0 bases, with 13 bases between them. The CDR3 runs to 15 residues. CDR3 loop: CASMVGLYSNQPQHF. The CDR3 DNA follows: TGTGCCAGCATGGTTGGACTTTATAGCAATCAGCCCCAGCATTTT. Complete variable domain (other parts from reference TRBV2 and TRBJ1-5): EPEVTQTPSHQVTQMGQEVILRCVPISNHLYFYWYRQILGQKVEFLVSFYNNEISEKSEIFDDQFSVERPDGSNFTLKIRSTKLEDSAMYFCASMVGLYSNQPQHFGDGTRLSIL.

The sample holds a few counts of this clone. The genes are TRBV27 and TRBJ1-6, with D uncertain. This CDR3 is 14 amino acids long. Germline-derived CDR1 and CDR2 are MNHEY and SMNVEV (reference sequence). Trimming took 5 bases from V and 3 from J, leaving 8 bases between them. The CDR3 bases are TGTGCCAGCAGTGACCCGAACTATAATTCACCCCTCCACTTT. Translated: CASSDPNYNSPLHF.

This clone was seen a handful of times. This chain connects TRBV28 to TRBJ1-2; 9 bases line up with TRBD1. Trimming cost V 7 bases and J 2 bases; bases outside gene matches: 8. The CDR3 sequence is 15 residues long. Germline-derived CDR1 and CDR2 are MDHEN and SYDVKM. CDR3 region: CASTGDRASNYGYTF. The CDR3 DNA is TGTGCCAGCACGGGGGACAGGGCCTCAAACTATGGCTACACCTTC.

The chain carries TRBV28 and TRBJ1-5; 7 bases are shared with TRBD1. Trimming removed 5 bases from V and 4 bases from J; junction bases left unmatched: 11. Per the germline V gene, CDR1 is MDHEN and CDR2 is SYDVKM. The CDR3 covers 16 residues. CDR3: CASSAYRPGGNQPQHF. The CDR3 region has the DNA TGTGCCAGCAGTGCCTATCGGCCAGGGGGAAATCAGCCCCAGCATTTT.

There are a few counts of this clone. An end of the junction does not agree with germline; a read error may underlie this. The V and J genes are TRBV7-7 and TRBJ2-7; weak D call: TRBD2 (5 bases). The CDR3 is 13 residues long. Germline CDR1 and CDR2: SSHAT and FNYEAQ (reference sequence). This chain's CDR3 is CASSLAYGREQYF. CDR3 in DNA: TGTGCTAGCAGCTTAGCGTATGGGCGAGAGCAGTACTTC.

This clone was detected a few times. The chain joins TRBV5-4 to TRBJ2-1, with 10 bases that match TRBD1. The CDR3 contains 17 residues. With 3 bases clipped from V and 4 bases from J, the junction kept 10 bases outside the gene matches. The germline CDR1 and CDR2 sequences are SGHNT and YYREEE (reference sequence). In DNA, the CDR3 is TGTGCCAGCAGCTGGGGGAGTCGGGACAGGGGTTACAATGAGCAGTTCTTC. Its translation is CASSWGSRDRGYNEQFF. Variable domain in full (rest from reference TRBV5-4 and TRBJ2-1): ETGVTQSPTHLIKTRGQQVTLRCSSQSGHNTVSWYQQALGQGPQFIFQYYREEENGRGNFPPRFSGLQFPNYSSELNVNALELDDSALYLCASSWGSRDRGYNEQFFGPGTRLTVL.

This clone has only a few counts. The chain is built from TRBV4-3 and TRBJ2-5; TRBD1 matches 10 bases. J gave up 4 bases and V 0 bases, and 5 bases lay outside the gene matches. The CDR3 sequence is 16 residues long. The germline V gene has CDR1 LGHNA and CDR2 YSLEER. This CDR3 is CASSQDWTGGRETQYF. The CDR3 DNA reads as TGCGCCAGCAGCCAAGATTGGACAGGGGGGCGAGAGACCCAGTACTTC.

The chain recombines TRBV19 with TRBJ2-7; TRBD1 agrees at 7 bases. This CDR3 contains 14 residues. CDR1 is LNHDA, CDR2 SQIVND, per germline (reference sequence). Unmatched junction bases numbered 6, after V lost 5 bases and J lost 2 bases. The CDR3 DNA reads TGTGCCAGTAGTCAACAGGGGATCGCCTACGAGCAGTACTTC. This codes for CASSQQGIAYEQYF.

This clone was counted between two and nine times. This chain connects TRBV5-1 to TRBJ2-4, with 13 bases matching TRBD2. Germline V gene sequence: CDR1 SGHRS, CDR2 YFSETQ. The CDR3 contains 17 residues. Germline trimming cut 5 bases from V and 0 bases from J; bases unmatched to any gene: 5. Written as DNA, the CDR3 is TGCGCCAGCAGTCTCGGGACTAGCGGGGTAGCCAAAAACATTCAGTACTTC. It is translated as CASSLGTSGVAKNIQYF.

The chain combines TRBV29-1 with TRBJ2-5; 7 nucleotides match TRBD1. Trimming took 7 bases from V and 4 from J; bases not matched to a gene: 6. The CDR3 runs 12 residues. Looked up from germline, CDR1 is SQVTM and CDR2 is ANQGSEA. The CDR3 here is CSAGGDVETQYF. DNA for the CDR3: TGCAGCGCAGGGGGTGACGTAGAGACCCAGTACTTC. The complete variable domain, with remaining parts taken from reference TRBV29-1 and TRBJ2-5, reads SAVISQKPSRDICQRGTSLTIQCQVDSQVTMMFWYRQQPGQSLTLIATANQGSEATYESGFVIDKFPISRPNLTFSTLTVSNMSPEDSSIYLCSAGGDVETQYFGPGTRLLVL.

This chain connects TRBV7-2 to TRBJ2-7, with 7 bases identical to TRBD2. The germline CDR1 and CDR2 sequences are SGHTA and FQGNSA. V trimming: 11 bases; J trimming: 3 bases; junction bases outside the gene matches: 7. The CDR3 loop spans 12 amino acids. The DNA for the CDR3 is TGTGCCGCTGGCCAGCGGGGCTACGAGCAGTACTTC. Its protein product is CAAGQRGYEQYF.

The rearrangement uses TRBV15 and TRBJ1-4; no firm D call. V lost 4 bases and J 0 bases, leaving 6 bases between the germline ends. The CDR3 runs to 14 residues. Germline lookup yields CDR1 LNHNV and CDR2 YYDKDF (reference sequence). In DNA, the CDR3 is TGTGCCACCAGCAAGCTGGCAACTAATGAAAAACTGTTTTTT. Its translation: CATSKLATNEKLFF.